This TCR beta chain was observed in a study of blood T cell repertoires in COVID-19. Method: immunoSEQ multiplex PCR; TCRdb's copy keeps in-frame clones and lacks some. The sample holds hundreds of thousands of clones, around 80% seen once. The CDR3 extends over 13 amino acids. Germline CDR1 is MNHEY and CDR2 is SVGAGI. V shed 7 bases, J shed 12 bases, and the junction held 8 bases outside the gene matches. Sequenced: PBMCs or T cells enriched from blood (not recorded which). The chain carries TRBV6-5 and TRBJ2-5, with 13 nucleotides matching TRBD2. This TCR came from a woman between 35 and 50 years old with acute COVID-19. The CDR3 sequence is CASTGGLAGPKYF. For the CDR3, the DNA is TGTGCCAGCACCGGGGGACTAGCGGGGCCCAAGTACTTC.